A single sample is the source of the 9 T cell receptor beta chains below, sequenced in a study of blood T cell repertoires in COVID-19. Method: immunoSEQ multiplex PCR; TCRdb's copy keeps in-frame clones and lacks some. This sample yields a few hundred thousand clones, of which around 87% are seen a single time; around 2% belongs to the top ten. Sequenced material: PBMCs or T cells enriched from blood (not recorded which). The receptors come from a middle-aged man in a cohort exposed to, infected with or recovered from COVID-19 (not recorded which).

The chain joins TRBV5-1 to TRBJ2-7, with 11 bases fitting TRBD1. The CDR3 length is 14 residues. The trim removed 2 bases at V and 6 bases at J, leaving 4 bases unmatched. CDR1 and CDR2 (germline): SGHRS, YFSETQ. CDR3 in DNA: TGCGCCAGCAGCTTAAGGACAGGGGGCGGCGAGCAGTACTTC. Translated, it gives CASSLRTGGGEQYF.

The chain combines TRBV5-6 with TRBJ1-6; unclear D gene. The germline V gene has CDR1 SGHDT and CDR2 YYEEEE. The germline V and J ends were trimmed by 0 bases and 7 bases, with 14 bases remaining between them. The CDR3 extends over 16 amino acids. CDR3 DNA: TGTGCCAGCAGCTTGGCTAGTAGATCATGGAATTCACCCCTCCACTTT. This codes for CASSLASRSWNSPLHF.

This clone was counted between two and nine times. J is TRBJ1-5 and V is TRBV19, with 7 nucleotides matching TRBD1. The trim removed 2 bases at V and 11 bases at J, leaving 18 bases unmatched. The CDR3 extends over 17 amino acids. Germline assignment: CDR1 LNHDA and CDR2 SQIVND (reference sequence). This chain's CDR3 is CASSILPAGGPHEAQHF. The CDR3 nucleotides read TGTGCCAGTAGTATATTACCCGCAGGGGGTCCACACGAGGCCCAGCATTTT.

The chain recombines TRBV6-5 with TRBJ1-5, with D tentatively TRBD1 (6 bases). The germline CDR1 and CDR2 sequences are MNHEY and SVGAGI. This CDR3 has 14 residues. This chain's CDR3 is CAGGEQMSNQPQHF. The CDR3 DNA reads TGTGCTGGGGGCGAGCAAATGAGCAATCAGCCCCAGCATTTT.

This clone was seen only once. V is TRBV11-2 and J is TRBJ2-7; 8 bases match TRBD2. The CDR3 length is 15 residues. Germline CDR1 is SGHAT and CDR2 is FQNNGV. V lost 2 bases to trimming and J lost 5 bases; unmatched junction nucleotides: 8. The CDR3 loop is CASSLRTGGPNEQYF. CDR3 sequence (DNA): TGTGCCAGCAGCTTAAGGACGGGAGGGCCCAACGAGCAGTACTTC.

The chain has TRBV5-1 and TRBJ1-5; D remains unclear. The V end lost 0 bases, the J end lost 7 bases, and 11 bases lay between the germline ends. Germline V CDR1 and CDR2: SGHRS, YFSETQ. The CDR3 sequence is 14 residues long. Written as DNA, the CDR3 is TGCGCCAGCAGCTTGGATGCGGGATTACAGCCCCAGCATTTT. Its translation is CASSLDAGLQPQHF.

This chain connects TRBV30 to TRBJ2-7; the D gene is possibly TRBD2 (5 bases). CDR1 and CDR2 from the germline V gene are GTSNPN and SVGIG (reference sequence). The V end was cut by 1 base, the J end by 3 bases, with 10 bases between. CDR3 length equals 13 residues. This CDR3 is CAWSASGVYEQYF. CDR3 DNA sequence: TGTGCCTGGAGTGCGAGCGGAGTCTACGAGCAGTACTTC.

This chain links TRBV6-5 with TRBJ2-1, with TRBD2 identical over 11 bases. The CDR3 runs 15 residues. V was pared by 6 bases and J by 5 bases, with 6 bases of the junction left unmatched. Germline V lookup: CDR1 MNHEY, CDR2 SVGAGI. Here the CDR3 reads CASRLIAGGHNEQFF. CDR3 in DNA: TGTGCCAGCAGGTTGATAGCGGGAGGGCACAATGAGCAGTTCTTC.

The chain carries TRBV18 and TRBJ2-7; D perhaps matches TRBD2 (6 bases). The germline CDR1 and CDR2 sequences are KGHSH and LQKENI. Trimming pared 0 bases from V and 3 bases from J, leaving 9 bases between. The CDR3 length is 14 residues. Written as DNA, the CDR3 is TGTGCCAGCTCACCACCCGGGAGCAACTACGAGCAGTACTTC. It is translated as CASSPPGSNYEQYF.